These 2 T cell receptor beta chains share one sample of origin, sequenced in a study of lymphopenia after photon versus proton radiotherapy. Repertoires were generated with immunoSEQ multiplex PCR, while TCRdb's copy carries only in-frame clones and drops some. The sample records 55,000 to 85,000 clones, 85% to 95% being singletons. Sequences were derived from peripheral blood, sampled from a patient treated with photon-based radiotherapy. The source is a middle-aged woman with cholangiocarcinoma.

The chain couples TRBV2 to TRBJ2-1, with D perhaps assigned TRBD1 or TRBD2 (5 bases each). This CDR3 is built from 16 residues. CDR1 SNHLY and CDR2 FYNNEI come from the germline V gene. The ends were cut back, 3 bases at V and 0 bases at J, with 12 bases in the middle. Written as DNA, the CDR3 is TGTGCCAGCAGTGACCCGGGACGGAGCTCCTACAATGAGCAGTTCTTC. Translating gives CASSDPGRSSYNEQFF.

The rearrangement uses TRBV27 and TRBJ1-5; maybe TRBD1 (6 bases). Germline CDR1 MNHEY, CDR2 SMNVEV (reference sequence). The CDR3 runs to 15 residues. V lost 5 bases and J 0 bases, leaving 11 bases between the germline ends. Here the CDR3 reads CASSQGLYSNQPQHF. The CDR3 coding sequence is TGTGCCAGCAGTCAGGGGCTATATAGCAATCAGCCCCAGCATTTT.